This T cell receptor beta chain was identified in a study of persistence of HIV-infected CD4 T cells. For the study at large: Two participants gave one leukapheresis sample; others gave up to about 180 mL blood repeatedly. Anti-CD3/anti-CD28 stimulation activated a higher proportion of cells than antigen stimulation, with lower memory fraction.

Germline assignment: CDR1 LNHDA and CDR2 SQIVND (reference sequence). The CDR3 extends over 15 amino acids. V lost 6 bases to trimming and J lost 1 base, with 15 bases between them. This was the immunoSEQ version 4 assay in survey mode. The assay was immunoSEQ multiplex PCR, and TCRdb's table has in-frame clones only and misses some. The sample yields 44,000 or so clones, roughly 92% seen once. A note on this clone: Its antigen is not known.

Cells were stimulated nonspecifically with anti-CD3/anti-CD28 magnetic beads. CD4+ T cells upregulating both CD40 ligand and CD69 were sorted as responding cells. Donors had CD4+ T cell counts above 400 cells/uL and were CMV-seropositive. The sample consisted of CD4+ T cells sorted from PBMCs after roughly 18-hour stimulation, taken from a patient who received antiretroviral therapy. This TCR was sampled from an adult man with HIV who was CMV-seropositive. The V call is TRBV19, the J call TRBJ1-1; D is unresolved. CDR3 residues: CASSPPGRGNTEAFF. CDR3 sequence (DNA): TGTGCCAGTAGCCCGCCCGGACGGGGGAACACTGAAGCTTTCTTT. Combining the CDR3 with reference TRBV19 and TRBJ1-1 gives the whole variable domain DGGITQSPKYLFRKEGQNVTLSCEQNLNHDAMYWYRQDPGQGLRLIYYSQIVNDFQKGDIAEGYSVSREKKESFPLTVTSAQKNPTAFYLCASSPPGRGNTEAFFGQGTRLTVV.